The clone carrying this TCR beta chain was seen only once. Antigen specificity is unknown. Trimming removed 4 bases from V and 6 bases from J, with 6 bases in between. Germline CDR1 is SGHAT and CDR2 is FQNNGV. The CDR3 extends over 12 amino acids. The sample is drawn from a study of T cell repertoires in cytomegalovirus infection. Study as a whole: Indications came from public TCR beta signatures; they pointed to CMV infection and to a matching HLA type.

TCRdb called the reads again in MiXCR, with one record for every CDR3 protein. The table includes about 83,000 distinct CDR3 sequences, 25% to 35% detected once. Material: CD8+ T cells from cultured PBMCs, obtained from culture after CMV antigen stimulation. The V and J genes are TRBV11-2 and TRBJ2-2; no clear D. The clonotype was recovered from a human donor in good health (CMV status not recorded). Some clones in this sample may be carry-over from other donors' samples. The CDR3 here is CASSSFPGELFF. In DNA form, the CDR3 reads TGTGCCAGCAGCTCGTTTCCCGGGGAGCTGTTTTTT. The full variable domain, rest sourced from reference TRBV11-2 and TRBJ2-2, is EAGVAQSPRYKIIEKRQSVAFWCNPISGHATLYWYQQILGQGPKLLIQFQNNGVVDDSQLPKDRFSAERLKGVDSTLKIQPAKLEDSAVYLCASSSFPGELFFGEGSRLTVL.